The clone carrying this T cell receptor beta chain has only a few counts. The sample belongs to a study of blood T cells in healthy people across ages. J was trimmed by 4 bases and V by 0 bases; bases with no gene match: 15. This CDR3 comprises 19 residues. Germline-derived CDR1 and CDR2 are SGHTA and FQGNSA. For the second PCR, which ran for 7 to 11 cycles, a sample-barcoded 5' primer and a J-beta primer mix were used. In TCRdb, the 5' RACE reads were re-called with MiXCR into one record per CDR3 protein. The sample has hundreds of thousands of distinct CDR3 sequences, roughly 40% seen once. The chain employs TRBV7-2 and TRBJ2-5; TRBD1 aligns across 9 bases. This clonotype was obtained from a man aged 18 to 30 in good health. Input material: blood. The CDR3, as DNA: TGTGCCAGCAGCTTAGCGGTGTACTCTGGACAGGGGATTGGAGAGACCCAGTACTTC. Translated: CASSLAVYSGQGIGETQYF.